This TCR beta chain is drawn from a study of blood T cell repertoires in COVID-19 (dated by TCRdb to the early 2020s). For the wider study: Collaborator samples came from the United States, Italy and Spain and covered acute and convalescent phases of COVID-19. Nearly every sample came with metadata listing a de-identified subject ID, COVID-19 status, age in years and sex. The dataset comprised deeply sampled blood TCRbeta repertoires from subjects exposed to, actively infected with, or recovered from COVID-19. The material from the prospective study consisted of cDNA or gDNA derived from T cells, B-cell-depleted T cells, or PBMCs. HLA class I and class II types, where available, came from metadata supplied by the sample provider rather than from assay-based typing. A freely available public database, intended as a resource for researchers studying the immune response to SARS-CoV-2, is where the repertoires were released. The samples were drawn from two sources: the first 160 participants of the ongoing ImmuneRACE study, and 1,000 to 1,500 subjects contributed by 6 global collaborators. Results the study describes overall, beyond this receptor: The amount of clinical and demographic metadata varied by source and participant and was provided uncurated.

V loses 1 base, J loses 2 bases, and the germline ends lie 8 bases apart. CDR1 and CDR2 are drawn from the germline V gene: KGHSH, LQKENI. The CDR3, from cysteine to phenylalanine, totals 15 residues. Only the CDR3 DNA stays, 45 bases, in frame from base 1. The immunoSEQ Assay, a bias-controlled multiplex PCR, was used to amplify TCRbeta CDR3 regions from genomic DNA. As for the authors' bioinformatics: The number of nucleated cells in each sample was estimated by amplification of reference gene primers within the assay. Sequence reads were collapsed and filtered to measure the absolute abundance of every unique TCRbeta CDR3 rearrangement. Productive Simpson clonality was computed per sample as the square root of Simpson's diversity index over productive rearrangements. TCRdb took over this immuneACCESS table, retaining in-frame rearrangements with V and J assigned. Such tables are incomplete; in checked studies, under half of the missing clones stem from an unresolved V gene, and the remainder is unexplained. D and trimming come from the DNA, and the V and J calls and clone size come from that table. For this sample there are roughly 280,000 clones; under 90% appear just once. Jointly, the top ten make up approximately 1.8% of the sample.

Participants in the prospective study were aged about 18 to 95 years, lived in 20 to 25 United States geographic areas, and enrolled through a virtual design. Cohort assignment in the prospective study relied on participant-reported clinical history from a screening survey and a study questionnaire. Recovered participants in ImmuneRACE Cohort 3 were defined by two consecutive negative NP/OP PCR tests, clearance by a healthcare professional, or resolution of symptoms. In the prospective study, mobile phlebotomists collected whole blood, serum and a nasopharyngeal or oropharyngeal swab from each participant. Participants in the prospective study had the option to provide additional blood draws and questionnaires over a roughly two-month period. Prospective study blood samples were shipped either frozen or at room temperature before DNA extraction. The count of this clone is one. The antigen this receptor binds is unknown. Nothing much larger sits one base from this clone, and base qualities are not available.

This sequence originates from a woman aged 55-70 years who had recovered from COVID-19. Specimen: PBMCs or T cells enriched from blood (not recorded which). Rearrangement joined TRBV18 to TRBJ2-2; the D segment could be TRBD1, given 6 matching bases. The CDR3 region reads CASSPRDTNTGELFF. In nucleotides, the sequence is TGTGCCAGCTCACCACGGGACACCAACACCGGGGAGCTGTTTTTT.